These 2 T cell receptor beta chains originate from one sample sequenced in a study of blood T cells in healthy people across ages. Next came a second PCR, run for roughly 6 to 11 cycles, which used a sample-barcoded 5' primer along with a J-beta primer mix. TCRdb called the 5' RACE reads again in MiXCR, with one record for every CDR3 protein. The table includes 1.6 million or so distinct CDR3 sequences, approximately 32% detected once. Sequencing used blood. The source is a woman under 40 in good health.

This clonotype has just a few counts. The genes are TRBV4-2 and TRBJ2-3, with D perhaps matching TRBD2 (6 bases). This CDR3 region has 16 residues. The germline V and J ends were trimmed by 0 bases and 1 base, with 11 bases remaining between them. The germline V gene encodes CDR1 LGHNA and CDR2 YNFKEQ. CDR3 in amino acids: CASSQDGVAGTDTQYF. The CDR3 DNA sequence: TGTGCCAGCAGCCAAGATGGCGTAGCGGGCACAGATACGCAGTATTTT.

The sample holds a few counts of this clonotype. The rearrangement links TRBV3-1 to TRBJ2-5; 7 nucleotides match TRBD2. This CDR3 region has 15 residues. After removal of 2 bases from V and 2 bases from J, the junction contained 5 bases not matched to a gene. Germline V lookup: CDR1 LGHDT, CDR2 YNNKEL (reference sequence). The CDR3 coding sequence is TGTGCCAGCAGCCAACGGGGGGAGCCACAAGAGACCCAGTACTTC. Amino acid sequence: CASSQRGEPQETQYF.